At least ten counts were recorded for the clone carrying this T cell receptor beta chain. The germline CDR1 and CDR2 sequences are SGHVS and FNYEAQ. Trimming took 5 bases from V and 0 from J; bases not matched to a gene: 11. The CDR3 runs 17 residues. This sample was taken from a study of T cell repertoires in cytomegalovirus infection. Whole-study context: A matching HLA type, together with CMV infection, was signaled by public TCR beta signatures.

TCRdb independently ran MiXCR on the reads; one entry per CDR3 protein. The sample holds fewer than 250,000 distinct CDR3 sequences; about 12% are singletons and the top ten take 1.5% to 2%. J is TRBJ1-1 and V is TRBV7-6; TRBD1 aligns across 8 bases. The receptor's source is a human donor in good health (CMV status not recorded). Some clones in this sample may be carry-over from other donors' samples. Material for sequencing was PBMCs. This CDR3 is CASSPRPRGPLNTEAFF. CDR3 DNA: TGTGCCAGCAGCCCTCGCCCCAGGGGGCCCCTGAACACTGAAGCTTTCTTT. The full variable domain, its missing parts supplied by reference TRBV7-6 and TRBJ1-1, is GAGVSQSPRYKVTKRGQDVALRCDPISGHVSLYWYRQALGQGPEFLTYFNYEAQQDKSGLPNDRFSAERPEGSISTLTIQRTEQRDSAMYRCASSPRPRGPLNTEAFFGQGTRLTVV.